This section outlines one T cell receptor (beta chain) sequence together with its context. Clones were sequenced by immunoSEQ multiplex PCR, and TCRdb holds only the in-frame ones, with some missing. Of roughly 290,000 clones in the sample, around 86% were seen once. This sample is part of a study of blood T cell repertoires in COVID-19. Whole-study context: Both acute and convalescent COVID-19 samples were obtained from the United States, Italy and Spain.

Self-reported history from a screening survey and questionnaire set each donor's cohort. Two negative PCRs, clearance, or symptom resolution characterized the recovered Cohort 3 donors. The germline V and J ends were trimmed by 5 bases and 7 bases, with 14 bases remaining between them. CDR1 MNHNY and CDR2 SVGAGI come from the germline V gene (reference sequence). The CDR3 spans 14 residues. This clonotype was obtained from a middle-aged woman who had recovered from COVID-19. Specimen: PBMCs or T cells enriched from blood (not recorded which). The chain has TRBV6-6 and TRBJ2-2; possibly TRBD2 for D (6 bases). This CDR3 is CASSPPGGYGELFF. The CDR3 DNA sequence: TGTGCCAGCAGTCCTCCCGGGGGATACGGGGAGCTGTTTTTT.